What follows are 27 T cell receptor beta chains derived from one specimen sequenced in a study of T cell responses to AZD1222 COVID-19 vaccine (dated by TCRdb to about 2021). Library construction relied on the immunoSEQ multiplex PCR assay. In its TCRdb copy, this immuneACCESS table keeps in-frame sequences only and misses some clones. Where compared with another copy, unresolved V genes explain less than half of these, and the others have no known cause. This sample holds 90,000 to 150,000 clones; about 90% were observed only once. The top ten clones comprise under 3% of the sample. The time point label for this specimen denotes: about 28 days (+/-7) after the second vaccine dose. Sequencing used peripheral blood, obtained 28 days after the second AZD1222 dose. The receptors derive from an adult who received the AZD1222 COVID-19 vaccine.

This chain uses TRBV27 with TRBJ1-1, with 7 bases fitting TRBD1. CDR1 and CDR2 from the germline V gene are MNHEY and SMNVEV (reference sequence). CDR3 size: 15 residues. J gave up 1 base and V 7 bases, and 9 bases lay outside the gene matches. The CDR3 spells CASMGQSPQNTEAFF. The DNA of the CDR3 is TGTGCCAGCATGGGACAGTCCCCCCAGAACACTGAAGCTTTCTTT.

This clone was seen just once. V usage is TRBV11-3 and J usage is TRBJ2-7; 8 nucleotides line up with TRBD1. CDR1 and CDR2 (germline): SGHNT, YENEEA. The trim removed 5 bases at V and 6 bases at J, leaving 6 bases unmatched. This CDR3 region has 13 residues. The CDR3 DNA is TGTGCCAGCAGCCCGGACAGGGTGGGCGAGCAGTACTTC. Translating gives CASSPDRVGEQYF.

This chain connects TRBV5-1 to TRBJ1-2; possibly TRBD1 for D (5 bases). V lost 0 bases and J 6 bases, leaving 12 bases between the germline ends. From germline, CDR1 is SGHRS and CDR2 YFSETQ. The CDR3 spans 14 residues. CDR3 DNA: TGCGCCAGCAGCTTGGCGCAGGGCCCGGATGGCTACACCTTC. Encoded protein: CASSLAQGPDGYTF. Looking up the rest from reference TRBV5-1 and TRBJ1-2 gives the full variable domain: KAGVTQTPRYLIKTRGQQVTLSCSPISGHRSVSWYQQTPGQGLQFLFEYFSETQRNKGNFPGRFSGRQFSNSRSEMNVSTLELGDSALYLCASSLAQGPDGYTFGSGTRLTVV.

The chain carries TRBV18 and TRBJ2-7; D not certain. With 5 bases removed from V and 4 bases from J, the gap between germline ends came to 9 bases. In germline, CDR1 is KGHSH, CDR2 LQKENI. This CDR3 has 12 residues. The CDR3 protein is CASSSDQYEQYF. Here the CDR3 DNA reads TGTGCCAGCTCATCTGACCAGTACGAGCAGTACTTC.

The chain carries TRBV6-5 and TRBJ1-5; D gene unclear. CDR3 length equals 16 residues. The V end was cut by 4 bases, the J end by 1 base, with 14 bases between. In germline, CDR1 is MNHEY, CDR2 SVGAGI. Written as DNA, the CDR3 is TGTGCCAGCAGTTCCAGCAGTAGTAGGAGCAATCAGCCCCAGCATTTT. It translates to CASSSSSSRSNQPQHF.

This rearrangement joins TRBV7-8 to TRBJ1-3, with D possibly being TRBD1 (6 bases). The V gene's germline CDR1 is SGHVS and CDR2 FQNEAQ. The V end lost 3 bases, the J end lost 0 bases, and 15 bases lay between the germline ends. The CDR3 is 17 residues long. The CDR3 DNA is TGTGCCAGCAGCTTGCCTGGGGGCAGTTACTCTGGAAACACCATATATTTT. It translates to CASSLPGGSYSGNTIYF.

This clone appeared a single time. The chain recombines TRBV15 with TRBJ1-4; D is possibly TRBD1 (5 bases). This CDR3 region has 15 residues. Trimming took off 3 bases at V and 0 bases at J, with 8 bases between the two ends. CDR1 is LNHNV, CDR2 YYDKDF, per germline (reference sequence). In DNA form, the CDR3 reads TGTGCCACCAGCAGGGGGCGTGCAACTAATGAAAAACTGTTTTTT. Protein sequence: CATSRGRATNEKLFF.

The chain combines TRBV6-5 with TRBJ2-2, with D unclear. Germline CDR1 and CDR2: MNHEY and SVGAGI. The germline V and J ends were trimmed by 3 bases and 5 bases, with 7 bases remaining between them. This CDR3 is built from 13 residues. The CDR3 region is CASSYGKTGELFF. CDR3 bases: TGTGCCAGCAGTTATGGAAAAACCGGGGAGCTGTTTTTT.

The genes are TRBV6-2 or TRBV6-3 and TRBJ1-4; a possible D gene is TRBD1 (5 bases). Germline CDR1 MNHEY, CDR2 SVGEGT. The length of the CDR3 is 17 residues. Trimming cost V 4 bases and J 7 bases, with 22 bases left between them. The chain's CDR3 is CASSSAALRTKSEKLFF. In nucleotides, the CDR3 is TGTGCCAGCAGTTCCGCGGCGCTCCGGACAAAGTCTGAAAAACTGTTTTTT.

V usage is TRBV29-1 and J usage is TRBJ1-2; a weak D match, TRBD1 (5 bases). Germline CDR1 and CDR2: SQVTM and ANQGSEA. Deletions cut 0 bases from V and 4 bases from J, with 12 bases between. The CDR3 loop spans 14 amino acids. The CDR3 region has the DNA TGCAGCGTTGAAGAACCGGGACGGAGCTATGGCTACACCTTC. This gives the protein CSVEEPGRSYGYTF.

The chain is built from TRBV9 and TRBJ2-2; 9 bases agree with TRBD1. The CDR3 extends over 18 amino acids. CDR1 and CDR2 (germline): SGDLS, YYNGEE. V shed 5 bases, J shed 6 bases, and the junction held 17 bases outside the gene matches. The DNA of the CDR3 is TGTGCCAGCAGTCTTAACCTTGGGGGACAGGGTGTACCCGGGGAGCTGTTTTTT. Its protein is CASSLNLGGQGVPGELFF.

The chain is built from TRBV5-8 and TRBJ1-3; no clear D gene. V was shortened by 1 base and J by 0 bases, with 8 bases between the two germline ends. The V gene's germline CDR1 is SGHTS and CDR2 YDEGEE. CDR3 size: 15 residues. The CDR3 coding sequence is TGTGCCAGCAGCTTGAGGAGGGTCTCTGGAAACACCATATATTTT. This translates into CASSLRRVSGNTIYF.

V gene TRBV5-1 combines with J gene TRBJ1-1, with D unclear. The V end was cut by 4 bases, the J end by 1 base, with 8 bases between. CDR3 length: 13 amino acids. Germline CDR1 SGHRS, CDR2 YFSETQ. CDR3 protein: CASSQPSNTEAFF. CDR3 DNA sequence: TGCGCCAGCAGCCAACCATCGAACACTGAAGCTTTCTTT. Complete variable domain (other parts from reference TRBV5-1 and TRBJ1-1): KAGVTQTPRYLIKTRGQQVTLSCSPISGHRSVSWYQQTPGQGLQFLFEYFSETQRNKGNFPGRFSGRQFSNSRSEMNVSTLELGDSALYLCASSQPSNTEAFFGQGTRLTVV.

V and J are TRBV28 and TRBJ1-6; no definite D call. The V end was cut by 8 bases, the J end by 11 bases, with 13 bases between. This CDR3 region has 12 residues. Per germline, CDR1 MDHEN and CDR2 SYDVKM. CDR3 coding DNA: TGTGCCAGCCGGAGCCCCCTGACACCCCTCCACTTT. Encoded protein: CASRSPLTPLHF. Based on the CDR3 plus reference TRBV28 and TRBJ1-6, the full variable domain is DVKVTQSSRYLVKRTGEKVFLECVQDMDHENMFWYRQDPGLGLRLIYFSYDVKMKEKGDIPEGYSVSREKKERFSLILESASTNQTSMYLCASRSPLTPLHFGNGTRLTVT.

This sequence joins TRBV6-2 or TRBV6-3 and TRBJ1-4, with TRBD1 matching 7 bases. V lost 4 bases and J lost 8; bases outside the gene matches: 7. The CDR3 totals 14 residues. CDR1 and CDR2 from the germline V gene are MNHEY and SVGEGT. The CDR3 nucleotides are TGTGCCAGCAGTTTCGGGGGGACAGTGGAAAAACTGTTTTTT. Translating it yields CASSFGGTVEKLFF.

The chain joins TRBV18 to TRBJ1-1, with a tentative D call TRBD1 (6 bases). The V end lost 5 bases, the J end lost 8 bases, and 9 bases lay between the germline ends. Germline CDR1 KGHSH, CDR2 LQKENI. CDR3 size: 11 residues. The CDR3 nucleotides are TGTGCCAGCTCAGAAAGGGGGGAAGCTTTCTTT. This codes for CASSERGEAFF.

This clone was detected only once. The chain joins TRBV2 to TRBJ2-3; 12 bases fit TRBD2. The CDR3 extends over 16 amino acids. V gave up 1 base and J gave up 2 bases; unmatched junction bases: 1. Germline lookup yields CDR1 SNHLY and CDR2 FYNNEI. In DNA, the CDR3 is TGTGCCAGCAGTGAAGGGACTAGCGGGAACACAGATACGCAGTATTTT. Amino acid sequence: CASSEGTSGNTDTQYF.

The rearrangement joins TRBV27 to TRBJ1-1; D not resolved. V gave up 4 bases and J gave up 7 bases, with 13 bases separating them. CDR3 length equals 13 residues. Germline CDR1 reads MNHEY; CDR2 reads SMNVEV (reference sequence). In nucleotides, the CDR3 is TGTGCCAGCAGTTCCAATCGTCGCGGTGAAGCTTTCTTT. Its translation is CASSSNRRGEAFF.

CDR3 sequence reads: CASSLESYTDTQYF. CDR3 sequence (DNA): TGTGCCAGCAGCTTAGAGTCCTACACAGATACGCAGTATTTT. The chain links TRBV7-6 to TRBJ2-3; D call uncertain. The CDR3 is 14 amino acids. The germline gives CDR1 SGHVS, CDR2 FNYEAQ. V lost 1 base and J 2 bases, leaving 7 bases between the germline ends.

The chain is built from TRBV18 and TRBJ2-1, with D possibly matching TRBD2 (6 bases). The V end lost 4 bases, the J end lost 2 bases, and 18 bases lay between the germline ends. Germline CDR1 is KGHSH and CDR2 is LQKENI. The CDR3 length is 17 residues. CDR3 loop: CASSLPNRGGTYNEQFF. The CDR3 region has the DNA TGTGCCAGCTCACTCCCGAACCGTGGGGGGACCTACAATGAGCAGTTCTTC.

The gene calls are TRBV25-1 and TRBJ1-2, with a weak D call TRBD1 (5 bases). CDR1 MGHDK and CDR2 SYGVNS come from the germline V gene. Trimming took 3 bases from V and 4 from J, leaving 12 bases between them. The CDR3 runs to 14 residues. As DNA, the CDR3 is TGTGCCAGCAGTGATGGGGCCAGGACCTATGGCTACACCTTC. This sequence encodes CASSDGARTYGYTF.

V is TRBV3-1 (or the pseudogene TRBV3-2) and J is TRBJ1-4; D unclear. This CDR3 is 15 amino acids long. Trimming took off 2 bases at V and 0 bases at J, with 7 bases between the two ends. Germline lookup yields CDR1 LGHDT and CDR2 YNNKEL (reference sequence). CDR3 amino acids: CASSQRLTTNEKLFF. In DNA, the CDR3 is TGTGCCAGCAGCCAACGGTTAACAACTAATGAAAAACTGTTTTTT.

This clone was detected a few times. V and J are TRBV28 and TRBJ1-4, with D maybe TRBD1 (5 bases). Trimming stripped 0 bases from V and 5 bases from J, with 10 bases between. The CDR3 runs 15 residues. Per the germline V gene, CDR1 is MDHEN and CDR2 is SYDVKM. CDR3 nucleotide sequence: TGTGCCAGCAGTTTATGGGCAGGGATAAATGAAAAACTGTTTTTT. Protein: CASSLWAGINEKLFF.

The V call is TRBV3-1 (or the pseudogene TRBV3-2), the J call TRBJ2-3; tentative D call: TRBD2 (6 bases). Trimming pared 2 bases from V and 6 bases from J, leaving 15 bases between. The CDR3 covers 15 residues. CDR1 and CDR2 from the germline V gene are LGHDT and YNNKEL (reference sequence). The CDR3 DNA is TGTGCCAGCAGCCAAATAGCGGTGACCTCCGATACGCAGTATTTT. It is translated as CASSQIAVTSDTQYF.

As to this clone: In the same sample, other DNA sequences code for this CDR3. The gene calls are TRBV30 and TRBJ2-5; D possibly matches TRBD1 or TRBD2 (6 bases each). V was shortened by 3 bases and J by 5 bases, with 10 bases between the two germline ends. Per the germline V gene, CDR1 is GTSNPN and CDR2 is SVGIG (reference sequence). The CDR3 length is 12 residues. CDR3 residues: CAWSRGGETQYF. The CDR3 bases are TGTGCCTGGAGCAGGGGAGGTGAGACCCAGTACTTC.

This clone was seen once. This CDR3 is CATSEGDRIAYEQYF. Here the CDR3 DNA reads TGTGCCACCAGTGAGGGTGACCGGATTGCCTACGAGCAGTACTTC. This chain connects TRBV24-1 to TRBJ2-7; the D is unclear. From germline, CDR1 is KGHDR and CDR2 SFDVKD. The CDR3 contains 15 residues. The V and J ends lost 4 bases and 2 bases respectively, with 14 bases between them.

This chain links TRBV11-2 with TRBJ1-6, with D possibly TRBD1 on 5 matching bases. This CDR3 spans 15 amino acids. Germline CDR1 and CDR2: SGHAT and FQNNGV. V lost 1 base to trimming and J lost 2 bases, with 6 bases between them. CDR3 nucleotides: TGTGCCAGCAGCTTAGCGGGACCCTATAATTCACCCCTCCACTTT. This encodes CASSLAGPYNSPLHF.